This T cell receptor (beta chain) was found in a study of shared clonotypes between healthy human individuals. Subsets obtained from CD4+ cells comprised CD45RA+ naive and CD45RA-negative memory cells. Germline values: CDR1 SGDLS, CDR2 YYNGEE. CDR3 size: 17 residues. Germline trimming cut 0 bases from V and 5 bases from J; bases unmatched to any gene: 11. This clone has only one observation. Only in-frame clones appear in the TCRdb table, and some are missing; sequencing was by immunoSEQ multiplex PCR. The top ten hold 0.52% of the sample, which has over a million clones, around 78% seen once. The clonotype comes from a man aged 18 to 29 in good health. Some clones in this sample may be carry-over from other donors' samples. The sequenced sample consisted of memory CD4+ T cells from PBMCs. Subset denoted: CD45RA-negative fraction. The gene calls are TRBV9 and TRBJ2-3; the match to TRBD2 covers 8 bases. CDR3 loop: CASSVGMSGSRGDTQYF. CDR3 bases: TGTGCCAGCAGCGTAGGTATGAGCGGGAGTCGTGGAGATACGCAGTATTTT.